A selection of T cell receptor beta chains follows, all from one sample in a study of T cell responses to AZD1222 COVID-19 vaccine. Some clones are missing from TCRdb's copy, which holds only in-frame ones; the method was immunoSEQ multiplex PCR. The sample lists just under 35,000 clones; approximately 91% were seen once. The sequencing used peripheral blood, collected on day 0 of AZD1222 vaccination. The origin of the receptors is an adult in good health. The CDR3 runs from the conserved cysteine through the conserved F or W. Each record gives: J gene, clone size, V gene, D gene, CDR3 protein, CDR3 DNA. The D gene is left open where the match is weak. Rows may omit the clone size; those that give it use once, few, many or a size class.

TRBJ2-3 NA TRBV19 NA CASSIDPVSRQYF TGTGCCAGTAGTATAGACCCGGTAAGCAGGCAGTATTTT
TRBJ2-2 NA TRBV7-6 TRBD1 CASSSPRTGINTGELFF TGTGCCAGCAGCTCACCCCGGACAGGGATTAACACCGGGGAGCTGTTTTTT
TRBJ1-4 few TRBV10-3 NA CAISEPRNEKLFF TGTGCCATCAGTGAGCCACGGAATGAAAAACTGTTTTTT
TRBJ1-5 NA TRBV5-6 TRBD1 CASSSTDRGSSNQPQHF TGTGCCAGCAGCAGCACAGACAGGGGGAGTAGCAATCAGCCCCAGCATTTT
TRBJ2-3 few TRBV6-1 TRBD1 CASSEEGTGPSDTQYF TGTGCCAGCAGTGAAGAAGGGACAGGGCCCTCGGATACGCAGTATTTT
TRBJ1-6 NA TRBV5-1 NA CASKVESNYNSPLHF TGCGCCAGCAAGGTTGAGAGCAACTATAATTCACCCCTCCACTTT
TRBJ2-1 NA TRBV25-1 NA CASRSYNEQFF TGTGCCAGTCGTTCCTACAATGAGCAGTTCTTC
TRBJ2-2 NA TRBV6-4 NA CASSDGTETGELFF TGTGCCAGCAGTGACGGAACGGAGACCGGGGAGCTGTTTTTT
TRBJ1-1 few TRBV9 TRBD1 CASSVEPGGLNTEAFF TGTGCCAGCAGCGTAGAGCCAGGGGGTTTGAACACTGAAGCTTTCTTT
TRBJ2-1 NA TRBV6-2/TRBV6-3 NA CASSLREVSYNEQFF TGTGCCAGCAGTCTCAGGGAAGTCTCCTACAATGAGCAGTTCTTC
TRBJ1-1 once TRBV27 TRBD1 CASSLEGAGRTEAFF TGTGCCAGCAGTTTGGAGGGGGCAGGTCGGACTGAAGCTTTCTTT
TRBJ1-5 NA TRBV5-4 NA CASSLYPDRSNQPQHF TGTGCCAGCAGCTTGTACCCCGACAGGAGTAATCAGCCCCAGCATTTT
TRBJ1-4 NA TRBV5-5 NA CASSLDRPEKLFF TGTGCCAGCAGCTTGGACCGGCCGGAAAAACTGTTTTTT
TRBJ2-7 once TRBV3-1/TRBV3-2 NA CASSQPGYEQYF TGTGCCAGCAGCCAGCCTGGCTACGAGCAGTACTTC
TRBJ1-5 NA TRBV6-5 NA CASSLVARDQPQHF TGTGCCAGCAGTTTAGTAGCCCGGGATCAGCCCCAGCATTTT
TRBJ2-7 few TRBV14 TRBD1 CASSYPGQGAHEQYF TGTGCCAGCAGCTATCCGGGACAGGGGGCTCACGAGCAGTACTTC
TRBJ2-3 NA TRBV2 NA CASTIGGLTDTQYF TGTGCCAGCACTATAGGGGGGCTGACAGATACGCAGTATTTT
TRBJ2-2 NA TRBV24-1 TRBD2 CATRTSGRGAGELFF TGTGCCACCAGGACTAGCGGGAGGGGGGCCGGGGAGCTGTTTTTT
TRBJ1-3 NA TRBV5-6 TRBD1 CASFRGTGNTIYF TGTGCCAGCTTCAGGGGGACTGGAAACACCATATATTTT
TRBJ2-5 NA TRBV9 NA CASSVAPTPWGETQYF TGTGCCAGCAGCGTAGCTCCGACACCATGGGGTGAGACCCAGTACTTC
TRBJ2-7 NA TRBV12-3/TRBV12-4 NA CASSLGGTYEQYF TGTGCCAGCAGTTTAGGAGGCACTTACGAGCAGTACTTC
TRBJ1-2 NA TRBV9 NA CASSVSGDNNYGYTF TGTGCCAGCAGCGTATCAGGCGACAATAACTATGGCTACACCTTC
TRBJ2-1 NA TRBV5-4 NA CASSPTASVYNEQFF TGTGCCAGCAGCCCCACGGCTAGCGTATACAATGAGCAGTTCTTC
TRBJ2-2 NA TRBV7-6 NA CASSPPLPGARAATGELFF TGTGCCAGCAGCCCACCCCTCCCGGGGGCAAGGGCCGCCACCGGGGAGCTGTTTTTT
TRBJ2-2 NA TRBV19 NA CASSIDVLGRVNTGELFF TGTGCCAGTAGTATAGATGTCCTGGGCAGGGTGAACACCGGGGAGCTGTTTTTT
TRBJ1-1 NA TRBV27 NA CASSLFPGGNTEAFF TGTGCCAGCAGTTTGTTCCCGGGGGGGAACACTGAAGCTTTCTTT
TRBJ1-1 NA TRBV27 TRBD1 CASRLIIPGQVFTEAFF TGTGCCAGCAGATTGATAATCCCGGGACAGGTTTTCACTGAAGCTTTCTTT
TRBJ2-7 few TRBV2 TRBD1 CASSEARGGQGAHEQYF TGTGCCAGCAGTGAAGCGCGGGGGGGACAGGGGGCCCACGAGCAGTACTTC
TRBJ2-2 NA TRBV7-2 TRBD2 CASSILAGVGTGELFF TGTGCCAGCAGCATATTAGCGGGAGTGGGCACCGGGGAGCTGTTTTTT
TRBJ2-7 NA TRBV3-1/TRBV3-2 NA CASSLSSYEQYF TGTGCCAGCAGCCTAAGCTCCTACGAGCAGTACTTC
TRBJ2-7 NA TRBV7-9 NA CASSLASSSYEQYF TGTGCCAGCAGCTTAGCATCGAGCTCCTACGAGCAGTACTTC
TRBJ1-6 NA TRBV5-4 NA CASSFAGIHSPLHF TGTGCCAGCAGCTTCGCAGGGATTCATTCACCCCTCCACTTT
TRBJ2-2 NA TRBV5-1 TRBD1 CASSKQGANTGELFF TGCGCCAGCAGCAAACAGGGGGCGAACACCGGGGAGCTGTTTTTT